The 25 T cell receptor beta chains in this list originate from one sample, sequenced in a study of blood T cell repertoires in COVID-19. Sequencing used immunoSEQ multiplex PCR; TCRdb keeps in-frame clones, though not all of them. The profile covers over 200,000 clones, with about 85% appearing a single time and about 4% taken by the ten largest. Sequencing used peripheral blood. The receptors were gathered from a man in his sixties who had recovered from COVID-19.

The chain combines TRBV19 with TRBJ1-6; 9 bases fit TRBD1. The V gene end was trimmed by 9 bases and the J gene end by 5 bases; junction bases not matched to a gene: 5. Germline V CDR1 and CDR2: LNHDA, SQIVND (reference sequence). This CDR3 comprises 14 residues. In DNA, the CDR3 is TGTGCCAGACAGGGGGCGCGTAATAATTCACCCCTCCACTTT. Residues: CARQGARNNSPLHF.

The chain recombines TRBV3-1 (or the pseudogene TRBV3-2) with TRBJ1-1; D unclear. The CDR3 contains 14 residues. Between the trimmed V and J ends, which lost 1 base and 4 bases, there was a span of 10 bases. Germline V gene lookup returns CDR1 LGHDT and CDR2 YNNKEL (reference sequence). The CDR3 is CASSQGLKSTEAFF. CDR3 nucleotide sequence: TGTGCCAGCAGCCAAGGCCTAAAGAGCACTGAAGCTTTCTTT.

V usage is TRBV19 and J usage is TRBJ2-7, with 7 bases aligning to TRBD2. This CDR3 contains 13 residues. Germline V lookup: CDR1 LNHDA, CDR2 SQIVND (reference sequence). V trimming: 9 bases; J trimming: 0 bases; junction bases outside the gene matches: 5. The CDR3 coding sequence is TGTGCCAGCGCCAGCGGGGTCTCCTACGAGCAGTACTTC. Translating it yields CASASGVSYEQYF.

This chain connects TRBV5-5 to TRBJ2-5, with 10 bases lining up with TRBD2. The V segment lost 2 bases and the J segment 1 base; nucleotides outside the gene matches: 2. The CDR3 extends over 15 amino acids. Germline loops: CDR1 SGHKS, CDR2 YYEKEE (reference sequence). This chain's CDR3 is CASSFTSGAQETQYF. The CDR3 nucleotides are TGTGCCAGCAGCTTCACTAGCGGGGCCCAAGAGACCCAGTACTTC.

CDR3 DNA: TGTGCCAGCAGCCAGCTTAGCGGGGGGGCGGAGCAGTTCTTC. This sequence encodes CASSQLSGGAEQFF. J is TRBJ2-1 and V is TRBV4-2; TRBD2 aligns across 11 bases. There are 14 residues in the CDR3. CDR1 is LGHNA, CDR2 YNFKEQ, per germline. Losses at the gene ends were 3 bases for V and 10 bases for J; bases not matched to a gene: 5.

This chain joins TRBV6-5 and TRBJ2-1; 8 bases align to TRBD2. Trimming cost V 0 bases and J 10 bases; bases outside gene matches: 5. In germline, CDR1 is MNHEY, CDR2 SVGAGI. The CDR3 sequence is 14 residues long. The CDR3 sequence: CASSYSNGGGEQFF. Here the CDR3 DNA reads TGTGCCAGCAGTTACTCGAACGGGGGGGGCGAGCAGTTCTTC.

This clone was counted between two and nine times. V is TRBV2 and J is TRBJ1-2; weak D call: TRBD1 (6 bases). The germline V and J ends were trimmed by 6 bases and 4 bases, with 15 bases remaining between them. CDR3 length: 14 residues. Germline V lookup: CDR1 SNHLY, CDR2 FYNNEI. In nucleotides, the CDR3 is TGTGCCAGCAGATACAGGGTGTATAGCTATGGCTACACCTTC. It translates to CASRYRVYSYGYTF.

J is TRBJ2-5 and V is TRBV21-1; TRBD2, the D gene given by the table, was not confirmed from the DNA. TRBV21-1 is given as a pseudogene. This CDR3 is built from 15 residues. CDR3 sequence: CASSKGREQQETQYF. CDR3 DNA sequence: TGTGCCAGCAGCAAAGGGAGGGAACAGCAAGAGACCCAGTACTTC.

This chain links TRBV9 with TRBJ2-3; the match to TRBD2 covers 8 bases. This CDR3 contains 14 residues. Germline CDR1 SGDLS, CDR2 YYNGEE. The J segment lost 1 base and the V segment lost 4 bases, leaving 2 bases of the junction unmatched. CDR3: CASSPRGGTDTQYF. The CDR3 DNA sequence: TGTGCCAGCAGCCCGCGGGGGGGCACAGATACGCAGTATTTT.

This clone occurred once. CDR3 residues: CASSTGTGGYTF. The CDR3 nucleotides read TGTGCCAGTAGTACGGGGACAGGTGGCTACACCTTC. This chain joins TRBV19 and TRBJ1-2; 8 nucleotides align to TRBD1. Germline V gene sequence: CDR1 LNHDA, CDR2 SQIVND (reference sequence). The CDR3 is 12 residues long. The ends lost 4 bases at V and 7 bases at J; junction bases unmatched: 2.

The chain combines TRBV6-6 with TRBJ2-7; 11 nucleotides agree with TRBD2. CDR3 length equals 15 residues. V shed 6 bases and J 1 base; nucleotides not matched to a gene: 5. Germline V CDR1 and CDR2: MNHNY, SVGAGI (reference sequence). CDR3 coding DNA: TGTGCCAGCAGGCCAACTAGCGGGGGATCCTACGAGCAGTACTTC. Protein product: CASRPTSGGSYEQYF.

The rearrangement links TRBV6-2 or TRBV6-3 to TRBJ1-1; D unresolved. The CDR3 loop spans 16 amino acids. Trimming took 5 bases from V and 0 from J, leaving 16 bases between them. The germline V gene has CDR1 MNHEY and CDR2 SVGEGT. This CDR3 is CASSIMRRKMNTEAFF. DNA for the CDR3: TGTGCCAGCAGTATAATGAGGAGGAAAATGAACACTGAAGCTTTCTTT.

The J gene is TRBJ2-1, the V gene TRBV5-1; 11 nucleotides agree with TRBD2. The CDR3 is 18 residues long. With V trimmed by 4 bases and J by 0 bases, 9 bases remained unmatched. Germline loops: CDR1 SGHRS, CDR2 YFSETQ. The CDR3 coding sequence is TGCGCCAGCAGCCCTCTGACTAGCGGGGATTACTCCTACAATGAGCAGTTCTTC. Amino acids: CASSPLTSGDYSYNEQFF.

This clone was seen once. This chain connects TRBV4-1 to TRBJ2-7; perhaps TRBD1 as D (5 bases). The CDR3 runs 14 residues. V lost 1 base and J 2 bases, leaving 9 bases between the germline ends. Per the germline V gene, CDR1 is MGHRA and CDR2 is YSYEKL. CDR3 residues: CASSQAQEPYEQYF. CDR3 nucleotides: TGCGCCAGCAGCCAAGCACAGGAACCCTACGAGCAGTACTTC.

The CDR3 coding sequence is TGTGCCAGCAGCTCGGGGGGAAAGACAGGTCACAGCAATGAGCAGTTCTTC. As protein: CASSSGGKTGHSNEQFF. J is TRBJ2-1 and V is TRBV11-2, with D possibly being TRBD2 (7 bases). The germline V gene has CDR1 SGHAT and CDR2 FQNNGV. The CDR3 loop spans 17 amino acids. With 4 bases removed from V and 6 bases from J, the gap between germline ends came to 22 bases. Full variable domain (outside the CDR3, taken from reference TRBV11-2 and TRBJ2-1): EAGVAQSPRYKIIEKRQSVAFWCNPISGHATLYWYQQILGQGPKLLIQFQNNGVVDDSQLPKDRFSAERLKGVDSTLKIQPAKLEDSAVYLCASSSGGKTGHSNEQFFGPGTRLTVL.

The V call is TRBV7-9, the J call TRBJ2-5, with D uncertain. The CDR3 has 14 residues. Trimming removed 0 bases at V and 4 bases at J, with 9 bases between. Germline values: CDR1 SEHNR, CDR2 FQNEAQ (reference sequence). CDR3 nucleotides: TGTGCCAGCAGCTTAGCCATCGCCGGAGAGACCCAGTACTTC. It encodes CASSLAIAGETQYF.

The V and J genes are TRBV25-1 and TRBJ1-2; the match to TRBD1 covers 8 bases. The V gene's germline CDR1 is MGHDK and CDR2 SYGVNS. V was pared by 2 bases and J by 7 bases, with 9 bases of the junction left unmatched. CDR3 length: 15 residues. CDR3 region: CASSELPGGASGYTF. Written as DNA, the CDR3 is TGTGCCAGCAGTGAACTGCCAGGGGGCGCCTCTGGCTACACCTTC.

V and J are TRBV14 and TRBJ2-3; no reliable D call. This CDR3 has 15 amino acids. CDR1 and CDR2 (germline): SGHDN, FVKESK. Trimming left V 3 bases short and J 9 bases short, with 19 bases between. The CDR3 DNA is TGTGCCAGCAGCCACCAGACTCCGAAGATCACGACGCAGTATTTT. It is translated as CASSHQTPKITTQYF.

About this clone: This same CDR3 is encoded by further DNA sequences in the sample. J is TRBJ1-2 and V is TRBV5-1; TRBD1 agrees at 8 bases. The CDR3 sequence is 15 residues long. From germline, CDR1 is SGHRS and CDR2 YFSETQ. Unmatched junction bases numbered 2, after V lost 0 bases and J lost 1 base. The CDR3, as DNA: TGCGCCAGCAGCTTGGCAACAGGGGGTAACTATGGCTACACCTTC. Its protein product is CASSLATGGNYGYTF.

This clone was observed a few times. V gene TRBV10-1 combines with J gene TRBJ1-2; D ambiguous. The length of the CDR3 is 14 residues. V was trimmed by 6 bases and J by 4 bases, leaving 15 bases between them. Germline-derived CDR1 and CDR2 are WNHNN and SYGVQD (reference sequence). CDR3 residues: CASRYGKAVYGYTF. The CDR3 DNA reads as TGCGCCAGCAGGTACGGGAAGGCAGTCTATGGCTACACCTTC.

The V and J genes are TRBV6-5 and TRBJ1-1, with D possibly matching TRBD1 (5 bases). The CDR3 is 15 amino acids. Germline assignment: CDR1 MNHEY and CDR2 SVGAGI. V lost 2 bases and J lost 1, with 11 bases in between. CDR3 sequence (DNA): TGTGCCAGCAGTTACGACAGATGGGGGAACACTGAAGCTTTCTTT. Translated: CASSYDRWGNTEAFF.

The V call is TRBV27, the J call TRBJ1-1; D call uncertain. Trimming left V 7 bases short and J 4 bases short, with 16 bases between. CDR1 MNHEY and CDR2 SMNVEV come from the germline V gene (reference sequence). CDR3 length: 14 amino acids. The CDR3 bases are TGTGCCAGCAAGGGAGGCTTCCTGGGCACTGAAGCTTTCTTT. Translated, it gives CASKGGFLGTEAFF.

This chain joins TRBV6-5 and TRBJ1-6; D is ambiguous. This CDR3 region has 13 residues. Trimming left V 2 bases short and J 7 bases short, with 6 bases between. Germline V gene lookup returns CDR1 MNHEY and CDR2 SVGAGI. The CDR3 is CASSYDSNSPLHF. The CDR3 region has the DNA TGTGCCAGCAGTTACGACTCCAATTCACCCCTCCACTTT.

The chain is built from TRBV27 and TRBJ2-5; tentatively, D is TRBD1 (5 bases). Germline V CDR1 and CDR2: MNHEY, SMNVEV (reference sequence). Trimming took 1 base from V and 2 from J, leaving 8 bases between them. The CDR3 length is 14 residues. CDR3 nucleotides: TGTGCCAGCAGTTTATTGGGGCAGCAAGAGACCCAGTACTTC. Translated, it gives CASSLLGQQETQYF.

This rearrangement joins TRBV2 to TRBJ2-7; D might be TRBD2 (5 bases). This CDR3 region has 12 residues. Germline CDR1 and CDR2: SNHLY and FYNNEI. The V end was cut by 5 bases, the J end by 1 base, with 6 bases between. The CDR3 here is CASSRTSYEQYF. CDR3 nucleotide sequence: TGTGCCAGCAGTCGGACTTCCTACGAGCAGTACTTC. The whole variable domain, filled in from reference TRBV2 and TRBJ2-7, reads EPEVTQTPSHQVTQMGQEVILRCVPISNHLYFYWYRQILGQKVEFLVSFYNNEISEKSEIFDDQFSVERPDGSNFTLKIRSTKLEDSAMYFCASSRTSYEQYFGPGTRLTVT.